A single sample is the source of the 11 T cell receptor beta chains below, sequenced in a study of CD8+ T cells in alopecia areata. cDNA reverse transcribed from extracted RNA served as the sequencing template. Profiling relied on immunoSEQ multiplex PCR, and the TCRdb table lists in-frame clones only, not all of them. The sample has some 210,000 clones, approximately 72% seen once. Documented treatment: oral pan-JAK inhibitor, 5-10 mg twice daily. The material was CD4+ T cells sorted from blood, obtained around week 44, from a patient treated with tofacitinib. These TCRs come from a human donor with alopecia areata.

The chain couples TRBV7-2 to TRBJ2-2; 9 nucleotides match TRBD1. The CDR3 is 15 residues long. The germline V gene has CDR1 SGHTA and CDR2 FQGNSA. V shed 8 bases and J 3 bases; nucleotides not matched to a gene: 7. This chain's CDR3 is CASGPGQGYTGELFF. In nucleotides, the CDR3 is TGTGCCAGCGGACCGGGACAGGGTTACACCGGGGAGCTGTTTTTT.

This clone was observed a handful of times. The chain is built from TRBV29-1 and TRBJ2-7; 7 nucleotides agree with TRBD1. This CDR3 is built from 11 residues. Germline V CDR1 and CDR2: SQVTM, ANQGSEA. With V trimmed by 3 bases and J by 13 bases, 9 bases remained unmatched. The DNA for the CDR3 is TGCAGCGTTGAGGACCCGGGACAGATCTACTTC. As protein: CSVEDPGQIYF.

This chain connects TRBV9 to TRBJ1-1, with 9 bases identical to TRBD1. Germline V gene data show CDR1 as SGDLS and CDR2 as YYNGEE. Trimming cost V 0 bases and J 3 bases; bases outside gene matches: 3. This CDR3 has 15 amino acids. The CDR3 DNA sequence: TGTGCCAGCAGCGTAGACGGGACAGGGTACACTGAAGCTTTCTTT. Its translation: CASSVDGTGYTEAFF.

The CDR3: CASSEHGGELFF. CDR3 nucleotide sequence: TGCGCCAGCAGCGAACATGGCGGGGAGCTGTTTTTT. The rearrangement joins TRBV4-3 to TRBJ2-2; D remains unclear. Looked up from germline, CDR1 is LGHNA and CDR2 is YSLEER. CDR3 length: 12 residues. The V and J ends lost 5 bases and 7 bases respectively, with 8 bases between them.

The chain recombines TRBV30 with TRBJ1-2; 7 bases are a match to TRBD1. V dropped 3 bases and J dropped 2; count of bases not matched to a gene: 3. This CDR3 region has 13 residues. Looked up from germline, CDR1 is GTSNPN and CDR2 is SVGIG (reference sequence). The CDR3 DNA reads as TGTGCCTGGAGCCTGGACAGGAACTATGGCTACACCTTC. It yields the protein CAWSLDRNYGYTF.

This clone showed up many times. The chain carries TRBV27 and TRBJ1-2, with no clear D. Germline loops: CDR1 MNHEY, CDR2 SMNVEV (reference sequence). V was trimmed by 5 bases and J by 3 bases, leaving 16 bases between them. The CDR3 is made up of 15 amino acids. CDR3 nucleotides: TGTGCCAGCAGTATGCTCCCGGTCGCATACTATGGCTACACCTTC. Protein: CASSMLPVAYYGYTF.

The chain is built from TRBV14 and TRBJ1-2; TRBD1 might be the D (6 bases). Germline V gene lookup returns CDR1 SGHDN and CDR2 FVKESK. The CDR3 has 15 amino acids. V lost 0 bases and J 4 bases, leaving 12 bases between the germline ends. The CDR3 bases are TGTGCCAGCAGCCAAGACCCAGGGGCTGGCTATGGCTACACCTTC. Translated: CASSQDPGAGYGYTF.

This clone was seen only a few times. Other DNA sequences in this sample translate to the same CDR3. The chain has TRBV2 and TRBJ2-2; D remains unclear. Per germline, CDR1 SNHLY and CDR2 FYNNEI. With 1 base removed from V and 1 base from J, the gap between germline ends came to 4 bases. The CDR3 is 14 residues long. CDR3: CASSEVRNTGELFF. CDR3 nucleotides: TGTGCCAGCAGTGAAGTTAGGAACACCGGGGAGCTGTTTTTT.

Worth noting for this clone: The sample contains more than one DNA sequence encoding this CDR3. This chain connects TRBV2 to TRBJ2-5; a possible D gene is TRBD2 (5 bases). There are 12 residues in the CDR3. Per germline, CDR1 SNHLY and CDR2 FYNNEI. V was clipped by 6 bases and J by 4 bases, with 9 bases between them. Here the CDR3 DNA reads TGTGCCAGCAGCGGGGTGGGAGAGACCCAGTACTTC. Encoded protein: CASSGVGETQYF.

As DNA, the CDR3 is TGCGCCAGCAGTCAATCTAATGTGTATACAGGGCGATGCGAGCAGTACTTC. It is translated as CASSQSNVYTGRCEQYF. This rearrangement joins TRBV23-1 to TRBJ2-7; D is possibly TRBD1 (6 bases). TRBV23-1 has ORF status, its function being uncertain. The CDR3 is made up of 17 amino acids. Trimming shortened V by 0 bases and J by 6 bases, and 21 bases separated the two germline ends.

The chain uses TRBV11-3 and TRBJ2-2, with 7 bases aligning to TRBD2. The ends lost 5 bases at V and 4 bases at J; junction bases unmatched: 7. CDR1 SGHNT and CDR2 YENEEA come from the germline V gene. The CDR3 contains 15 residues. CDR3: CASSNRGGTTGELFF. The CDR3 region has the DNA TGTGCCAGCAGCAACCGGGGAGGGACCACCGGGGAGCTGTTTTTT. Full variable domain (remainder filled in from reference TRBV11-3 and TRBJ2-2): EAGVVQSPRYKIIEKKQPVAFWCNPISGHNTLYWYLQNLGQGPELLIRYENEEAVDDSQLPKDRFSAERLKGVDSTLKIQPAELGDSAVYLCASSNRGGTTGELFFGEGSRLTVL.